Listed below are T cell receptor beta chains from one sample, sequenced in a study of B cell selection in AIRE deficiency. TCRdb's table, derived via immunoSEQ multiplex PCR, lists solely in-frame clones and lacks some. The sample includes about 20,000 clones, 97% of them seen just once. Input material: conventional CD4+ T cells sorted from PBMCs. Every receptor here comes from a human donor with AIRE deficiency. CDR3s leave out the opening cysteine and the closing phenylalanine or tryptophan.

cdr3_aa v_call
ASTPFSGRSEQY TRBV2
AIKPGTTGNTIY TRBV10-3
ASSLGVAGGLEETQY TRBV7-2
ASSRDRETDTQY TRBV5-1
ASSAWSEQPQH TRBV6-6
ASSVDGTEGEKLF TRBV9
ASSPRWGSRAGTEAF TRBV18
ASLRRETDTQY TRBV6-5
AISESRQENTGELF TRBV10-3
ASRSAGMDIQY TRBV7-9
ASSQDGLAPLDTQY TRBV4-2
ASSQDGNTEAF TRBV7-2
ASSVHQRAGAEQY TRBV11-3
ASSEWGARQTQY TRBV6-1
ASSLQGDQETQY TRBV7-9
ASSPRTALLYGYT TRBV11-3
ASSPTGTGYYEQY TRBV2
ASSPGQGDAGYT TRBV18
ASSLANLQGAKPLQETQY TRBV5-4
ASREGEKLF TRBV6-1
ASSFFNQETQY TRBV5-6
ASSQRPQETQY TRBV4-1
ASSLEGPGVGELF TRBV7-3
SVEGQKANYGYT TRBV29-1
ASSLGIRTYEQY TRBV7-8
ASSLGSPTAPEGGYT TRBV4-2
ASGKSEFSTDEKLF TRBV12-5
ASSSGGLYEQY TRBV7-3
ASSESRGQVNYGYT TRBV2
ASSLGGGPY TRBV28
ASSQVGLGGGVRNEQY TRBV4-2
ASRRGQGDQPQH TRBV5-6
SVTPQINEQF TRBV29-1
ASSPWDRRTDTQY TRBV5-8
ASSEDQETQY TRBV2
ASSGGGYQETQY TRBV5-1
ATTRDRGWHTEAF TRBV15
ASSDSGGSSGNTIY TRBV6-4
ASREGRMGYGYT TRBV6-6
ASSQAGLAGAYEQY TRBV4-2
ASGGQGKETQY TRBV5-4
ASSLTGGTGDVYSNQPQH TRBV5-4